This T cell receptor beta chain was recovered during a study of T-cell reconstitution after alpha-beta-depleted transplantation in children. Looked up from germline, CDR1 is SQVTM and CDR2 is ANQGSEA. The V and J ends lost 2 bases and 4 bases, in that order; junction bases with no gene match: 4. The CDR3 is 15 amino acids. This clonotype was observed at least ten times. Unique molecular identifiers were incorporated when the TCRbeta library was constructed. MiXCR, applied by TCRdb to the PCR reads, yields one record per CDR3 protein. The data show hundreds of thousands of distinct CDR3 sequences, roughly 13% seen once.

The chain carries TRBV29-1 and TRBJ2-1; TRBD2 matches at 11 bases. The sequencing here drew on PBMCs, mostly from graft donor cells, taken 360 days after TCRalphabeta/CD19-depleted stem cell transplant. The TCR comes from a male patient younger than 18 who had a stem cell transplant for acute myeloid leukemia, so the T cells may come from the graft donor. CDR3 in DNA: TGCAGCGTTGAACTAGCGGGAGGAGTATACAATGAGCAGTTCTTC. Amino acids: CSVELAGGVYNEQFF.